Presented here are 29 T cell receptor beta chains from one specimen sequenced in a study of naive and memory T cell subsets. An equimolar mix of two oligonucleotides served as the beta constant-region primer for TRBC1 and TRBC2. Using its own MiXCR run on the UMI-ligation and nested PCR reads, TCRdb lists one record per CDR3 protein. The data hold 130,000 to 150,000 distinct CDR3 sequences, with over 15% observed a single time. The source material was naive CD4+ T cells from blood. These receptors were obtained from a human donor in good health.

The chain joins TRBV4-2 to TRBJ2-7, with 15 positions matching TRBD2. After removal of 1 base from V and 0 bases from J, the junction contained 4 bases not matched to a gene. CDR1 is LGHNA, CDR2 YNFKEQ, per germline. The CDR3 consists of 18 residues. CDR3 protein: CASSQGGTSGRRSYEQYF. The DNA for the CDR3 is TGTGCCAGCAGCCAAGGGGGGACTAGCGGGAGGCGCTCCTACGAGCAGTACTTC.

This clonotype has ten or more counts. This rearrangement joins TRBV5-1 to TRBJ2-1; D is ambiguous. V shed 2 bases and J shed 2 bases, with 8 bases lying between them. The length of the CDR3 is 14 residues. Germline CDR1 and CDR2: SGHRS and YFSETQ. CDR3 loop: CASSFDGTYNEQFF. CDR3 nucleotides: TGCGCCAGCAGCTTTGACGGAACCTACAATGAGCAGTTCTTC.

This chain connects TRBV3-1 to TRBJ1-5; the D gene is possibly TRBD1 (6 bases). This CDR3 is built from 17 residues. V was clipped by 1 base and J by 3 bases, with 16 bases between them. Germline V gene sequence: CDR1 LGHDT, CDR2 YNNKEL (reference sequence). The chain's CDR3 is CASSQALQTGPNQPQHF. The CDR3 DNA reads as TGTGCCAGCAGCCAAGCCCTTCAGACAGGACCCAATCAGCCCCAGCATTTT. The full variable domain, in which reference TRBV3-1 and TRBJ1-5 provide the parts outside the CDR3, is DTAVSQTPKYLVTQMGNDKSIKCEQNLGHDTMYWYKQDSKKFLKIMFSYNNKELIINETVPNRFSPKSPDKAHLNLHINSLELGDSAVYFCASSQALQTGPNQPQHFGDGTRLSIL.

J is TRBJ2-5 and V is TRBV29-1, with D hard to call. V was shortened by 7 bases and J by 0 bases, with 12 bases between the two germline ends. Germline assignment: CDR1 SQVTM and CDR2 ANQGSEA. The CDR3 runs 13 residues. The CDR3 here is CSAKKDHQETQYF. The CDR3 DNA sequence: TGCAGCGCTAAAAAGGACCACCAAGAGACCCAGTACTTC.

This clonotype was found a few times. The genes are TRBV5-4 and TRBJ2-1; D may be TRBD2 (6 bases). This CDR3 has 15 amino acids. Trimming shortened V by 0 bases and J by 4 bases, and 11 bases separated the two germline ends. CDR1 SGHNT and CDR2 YYREEE come from the germline V gene (reference sequence). CDR3 protein: CASSLGLARYNEQFF. As DNA, the CDR3 is TGTGCCAGCAGCTTGGGCCTAGCGAGGTACAATGAGCAGTTCTTC.

This clonotype was seen only a few times. The V gene is TRBV7-9, the J gene TRBJ1-5, with a tentative D call TRBD1 (6 bases). The V and J ends lost 0 bases and 6 bases respectively, with 12 bases between them. Per germline, CDR1 SEHNR and CDR2 FQNEAQ (reference sequence). The length of the CDR3 is 15 residues. In DNA, the CDR3 is TGTGCCAGCAGCTTAGCGACAGGTACTGGTCAGCCCCAGCATTTT. It codes for CASSLATGTGQPQHF.

The sample holds a few counts of this clonotype. V is TRBV7-2 and J is TRBJ2-3, with D possibly TRBD2 on 7 matching bases. Trimming stripped 5 bases from V and 0 bases from J, with 21 bases between. The CDR3 totals 18 residues. Germline values: CDR1 SGHTA, CDR2 FQGNSA. CDR3 sequence: CASSLRTRTDTSTDTQYF. For the CDR3, the DNA is TGTGCCAGCAGCCTCAGGACTAGGACAGACACTAGCACAGATACGCAGTATTTT. Using reference TRBV7-2 and TRBJ2-3 for the parts outside the CDR3, the full variable domain is GAGVSQSPSNKVTEKGKDVELRCDPISGHTALYWYRQSLGQGLEFLIYFQGNSAPDKSGLPSDRFSAERTGGSVSTLTIQRTQQEDSAVYLCASSLRTRTDTSTDTQYFGPGTRLTVL.

The chain is built from TRBV5-8 and TRBJ1-5; D remains unclear. V dropped 5 bases and J dropped 0 bases, with 12 bases sitting between them. Germline values: CDR1 SGHTS, CDR2 YDEGEE. The CDR3 has 15 residues. The CDR3, as DNA: TGTGCCAGCAGTTCCGGACGGTATAGCAATCAGCCCCAGCATTTT. It codes for CASSSGRYSNQPQHF. The entire variable domain, with the rest obtained from reference TRBV5-8 and TRBJ1-5, is as follows: EAGVTQSPTHLIKTRGQQATLRCSPISGHTSVYWYQQALGLGLQFLLWYDEGEERNRGNFPPRFSGRQFPNYSSELNVNALELEDSALYLCASSSGRYSNQPQHFGDGTRLSIL.

The V gene is TRBV24-1, the J gene TRBJ2-1; 10 bases are shared with TRBD1. CDR1 is KGHDR, CDR2 SFDVKD, per germline. This CDR3 has 15 residues. With V trimmed by 8 bases and J by 7 bases, 10 bases remained unmatched. In DNA, the CDR3 is TGTGCCACCAACCCCGGGACAGGGGTTCTGAATGAGCAGTTCTTC. Its protein is CATNPGTGVLNEQFF.

This clonotype has more than one count but fewer than ten. The V and J genes are TRBV6-2 or TRBV6-3 and TRBJ2-7; TRBD2 matches 8 bases. Trimming at V came to 6 bases and at J to 3 bases, leaving 10 bases not matched to a gene. Looked up from germline, CDR1 is MNHEY and CDR2 is SVGEGT. The CDR3 is 15 residues long. Written as DNA, the CDR3 is TGTGCCAGCAGGCCATTCGTAGCGGGACACTACGAGCAGTACTTC. This encodes CASRPFVAGHYEQYF.

This clonotype was counted between two and nine times. The chain combines TRBV12-3 or TRBV12-4 with TRBJ2-1, with 7 bases matching TRBD1. J lost 15 bases, V lost 1 base, and 9 bases had no gene match. The CDR3 length is 13 residues. In DNA, the CDR3 is TGTGCCAGCAGTTTAGACTTCGAGGGGGCGCTGTTCTTC. Protein product: CASSLDFEGALFF.

This clonotype was counted between two and nine times. The V call is TRBV27, the J call TRBJ2-1; no clear D gene. This CDR3 is built from 9 residues. Trimming pared 9 bases from V and 4 bases from J, leaving 1 base between. Germline-derived CDR1 and CDR2 are MNHEY and SMNVEV (reference sequence). The CDR3 DNA reads TGTGCCAGTTACAATGAGCAGTTCTTC. The encoded protein is CASYNEQFF.

This chain joins TRBV9 and TRBJ2-7, with 7 bases matching TRBD2. V was pared by 4 bases and J by 2 bases, with 15 bases of the junction left unmatched. CDR1 is SGDLS, CDR2 YYNGEE, per germline. The CDR3 loop spans 17 amino acids. Written as DNA, the CDR3 is TGTGCCAGCAGCCTCGGAATGGACGGGAGGCCTGCCTACGAGCAGTACTTC. Translating it yields CASSLGMDGRPAYEQYF.

The V call is TRBV30, the J call TRBJ2-3, with D perhaps matching TRBD2 (6 bases). CDR1 is GTSNPN and CDR2 is SVGIG in the germline V gene (reference sequence). Trimming took off 3 bases at V and 3 bases at J, with 16 bases between the two ends. This CDR3 has 15 amino acids. The CDR3 region has the DNA TGTGCCTGGAGCCCAACGCGGGGTTGGACAGATACGCAGTATTTT. It specifies CAWSPTRGWTDTQYF.

This clonotype was seen repeatedly, ten times or more. This sequence joins TRBV2 and TRBJ1-6, with TRBD1 identical over 8 bases. The junction had 6 bases not matched to a gene; V was cut back by 10 bases and J by 7 bases. There are 13 residues in the CDR3. The germline gives CDR1 SNHLY, CDR2 FYNNEI. The CDR3 is CATTRGLNSPLHF. CDR3 coding DNA: TGTGCCACAACCAGGGGGCTCAATTCACCCCTCCACTTT.

This chain links TRBV5-1 with TRBJ1-6; D remains ambiguous. The V and J ends lost 0 bases and 9 bases respectively, with 7 bases between them. CDR3 length: 13 residues. Germline V gives CDR1 SGHRS, CDR2 YFSETQ. Here the CDR3 DNA reads TGCGCCAGCAGCTTGGCGGGCCTTTCACCCCTCCACTTT. Translation gives CASSLAGLSPLHF.

The chain couples TRBV5-6 to TRBJ1-6; no definite D call. This CDR3 is built from 12 residues. V lost 4 bases and J lost 9, with 8 bases in between. CDR1 is SGHDT and CDR2 is YYEEEE in the germline V gene. The CDR3 DNA reads TGTGCCAGCAGCCTCTTCGGTTCACCCCTCCACTTT. Protein: CASSLFGSPLHF.

This clonotype has only a few counts. The V gene is TRBV12-3 or TRBV12-4, the J gene TRBJ2-3; TRBD2 matches at 15 bases. The CDR3 is 18 amino acids. With V trimmed by 6 bases and J by 0 bases, 7 bases remained unmatched. The DNA for the CDR3 is TGTGCCAGCAGCGCCTGGACTAGCGGGAGGGTTAGCACAGATACGCAGTATTTT. Amino acids: CASSAWTSGRVSTDTQYF.

This chain joins TRBV27 and TRBJ1-1; D may be TRBD1 (6 bases). Trimming left V 5 bases short and J 7 bases short, with 23 bases between. The V gene's germline CDR1 is MNHEY and CDR2 SMNVEV (reference sequence). CDR3 size: 16 residues. In DNA, the CDR3 is TGTGCCAGCAGTCCATACATACAGGGCGAAAATGGTGAAGCTTTCTTT. Residues: CASSPYIQGENGEAFF.

This clonotype was observed a few times. CDR3 in amino acids: CSVENRLNTEAFF. The CDR3 bases are TGCAGCGTTGAGAACAGACTGAACACTGAAGCTTTCTTT. The chain uses TRBV29-1 and TRBJ1-1, with unresolved D. The CDR3 totals 13 residues. The germline gives CDR1 SQVTM, CDR2 ANQGSEA. Trimming pared 3 bases from V and 0 bases from J, leaving 8 bases between.

The chain uses TRBV12-3 or TRBV12-4 and TRBJ2-5; tentative D call: TRBD1 (5 bases). V was pared by 6 bases and J by 1 base, with 15 bases between. The CDR3 is 15 residues long. This chain's CDR3 is CASSPPKGVQETQYF. The CDR3 DNA sequence: TGTGCCAGCAGCCCGCCTAAAGGGGTCCAAGAGACCCAGTACTTC.

V usage is TRBV20-1 and J usage is TRBJ1-1, with TRBD1 as a possible D gene (6 bases). CDR1 is DFQATT, CDR2 SNEGSKA, per germline (reference sequence). This CDR3 is built from 13 residues. Between the trimmed V and J ends, which lost 2 bases and 3 bases, there was a span of 10 bases. For the CDR3, the DNA is TGCAGTGCTAGATCGGACAGCTACACTGAAGCTTTCTTT. Protein: CSARSDSYTEAFF.

In its sample, this clonotype was seen a few times. The chain links TRBV4-1 to TRBJ2-1, with 7 bases fitting TRBD2. Germline V CDR1 and CDR2: MGHRA, YSYEKL. The CDR3 consists of 16 residues. V was clipped by 1 base and J by 9 bases; unmatched bases: 12. The CDR3 sequence is CASSQGPQRDYFEQFF. The CDR3 region has the DNA TGCGCCAGCAGCCAAGGTCCCCAGCGGGATTATTTTGAGCAGTTCTTC.

The chain couples TRBV6-5 to TRBJ2-7; TRBD2 is a possible D gene (5 bases). V shed 4 bases and J shed 4 bases, with 11 bases lying between them. The germline V gene has CDR1 MNHEY and CDR2 SVGAGI. The CDR3 sequence is 13 residues long. The CDR3 region is CASSLLSGYEQYF. CDR3 in DNA: TGTGCCAGCAGTTTATTGTCGGGGTACGAGCAGTACTTC.

This rearrangement joins TRBV20-1 to TRBJ1-5, with a possible D match to TRBD1 (6 bases). The CDR3 is 17 residues long. V lost 5 bases to trimming and J lost 7 bases, with 27 bases between them. Germline V gene data show CDR1 as DFQATT and CDR2 as SNEGSKA (reference sequence). The CDR3 is CSAVPQFRGKIAQPQHF. CDR3 nucleotide sequence: TGCAGTGCTGTACCTCAATTTAGGGGGAAGATAGCACAGCCCCAGCATTTT.

The chain employs TRBV28 and TRBJ2-1; 8 bases agree with TRBD2. The V and J ends lost 6 bases and 8 bases, in that order; junction bases with no gene match: 12. The CDR3 runs 15 residues. CDR1 and CDR2 (germline): MDHEN, SYDVKM. The DNA for the CDR3 is TGTGCCAGCAGCCGAGCGGGAGATGGGGGGGATGAGCAGTTCTTC. This sequence encodes CASSRAGDGGDEQFF. Full variable domain (remainder filled in from reference TRBV28 and TRBJ2-1): DVKVTQSSRYLVKRTGEKVFLECVQDMDHENMFWYRQDPGLGLRLIYFSYDVKMKEKGDIPEGYSVSREKKERFSLILESASTNQTSMYLCASSRAGDGGDEQFFGPGTRLTVL.

This clonotype was observed a handful of times. The gene calls are TRBV5-1 and TRBJ1-1; D remains unclear. The CDR3 covers 14 residues. Germline CDR1 SGHRS, CDR2 YFSETQ. V was trimmed by 0 bases and J by 4 bases, leaving 10 bases between them. The CDR3, as DNA: TGCGCCAGCAGCTTGGACGCGGGCCTCACTGAAGCTTTCTTT. Its protein product is CASSLDAGLTEAFF.

The chain uses TRBV11-2 and TRBJ2-7; perhaps TRBD1 as D (6 bases). Germline-derived CDR1 and CDR2 are SGHAT and FQNNGV. This CDR3 is built from 14 residues. The ends were cut back, 4 bases at V and 6 bases at J, with 16 bases in the middle. CDR3 in DNA: TGTGCCAGCAGCTCACTGACAGGTGATCGCGAGCAGTACTTC. This gives the protein CASSSLTGDREQYF.

The chain employs TRBV12-3 or TRBV12-4 and TRBJ2-1; the match to TRBD2 covers 14 bases. The CDR3 is 14 residues long. V was pared by 8 bases and J by 6 bases, with 3 bases of the junction left unmatched. CDR3 DNA sequence: TGTGCCAGCGGGACTAGCGGGAGTATCAATGAGCAGTTCTTC. This codes for CASGTSGSINEQFF.